Presented here are 16 T cell receptor beta chains from one specimen sequenced in a study of CD8+CD57+ T cells in acquired aplastic anemia. For CDR3 and TCR beta VDJ profiling, genomic DNA was the template used. Each CDR3 protein is one row after TCRdb ran MiXCR on the reads. Of about 270,000 distinct CDR3 sequences listed, approximately 56% are singletons. The sequencing sample was made of sorted CD4+, CD8+, or CD8+CD57+ T cells (not recorded which) from PBMCs. These receptors were taken from a human donor with severe aplastic anemia or a healthy control (not recorded which).

The chain is built from TRBV5-6 and TRBJ2-7; unclear D gene. V lost 1 base and J lost 3, with 14 bases in between. CDR1 is SGHDT, CDR2 YYEEEE, per germline. The CDR3 has 15 amino acids. The DNA for the CDR3 is TGTGCCAGCAGCTTGAACGGTTCTCCTAACTACGAGCAGTACTTC. It codes for CASSLNGSPNYEQYF.

The table lists this clonotype with many counts. The gene calls are TRBV30 and TRBJ2-5, with 11 nucleotides matching TRBD2. The CDR3 is made up of 14 amino acids. Trimming took 0 bases from V and 3 from J; bases not matched to a gene: 0. Germline lookup yields CDR1 GTSNPN and CDR2 SVGIG (reference sequence). DNA for the CDR3: TGTGCCTGGAGTGTACTAGCGGGAGAAGAGACCCAGTACTTC. It specifies CAWSVLAGEETQYF. Supplemented by reference TRBV30 and TRBJ2-5, the full variable domain reads SQTIHQWPATLVQPVGSPLSLECTVEGTSNPNLYWYRQAAGRGLQLLFYSVGIGQISSEVPQNLSASRPQDRQFILSSKKLLLSDSGFYLCAWSVLAGEETQYFGPGTRLLVL.

There are a few counts of this clonotype. The rearrangement joins TRBV7-6 to TRBJ2-3; 8 bases are shared with TRBD2. This CDR3 is 14 amino acids long. V lost 0 bases to trimming and J lost 5 bases; unmatched junction nucleotides: 1. Germline CDR1 and CDR2: SGHVS and FNYEAQ. The CDR3 protein is CASSLALAGDTQYF. DNA for the CDR3: TGTGCCAGCAGCTTAGCGCTAGCGGGAGATACGCAGTATTTT.

The J gene is TRBJ2-1, the V gene TRBV4-1; 11 bases agree with TRBD2. Germline trimming cut 4 bases from V and 5 bases from J; bases unmatched to any gene: 7. Per the germline V gene, CDR1 is MGHRA and CDR2 is YSYEKL. The CDR3 extends over 16 amino acids. CDR3 residues: CASSPHGTSGNNEQFF. The CDR3 bases are TGCGCCAGCAGCCCCCACGGGACTAGCGGAAACAATGAGCAGTTCTTC.

A note on this clonotype: One junction end disagrees with the germline gene, perhaps due to a read error. The gene calls are TRBV2 and TRBJ2-7; D is uncertain. Germline values: CDR1 SNHLY, CDR2 FYNNEI. The CDR3 length is 15 residues. The CDR3 nucleotides are TGTGCCAGCAGTGGTAGTTTGGTAAGGCAACACGAGCGGTACTTC. Translation: CASSGSLVRQHERYF.

Points on this clonotype: It may be a read error: a sequence one base away is much more abundant. The genes are TRBV4-2 and TRBJ2-1; TRBD1 is a possible D gene (6 bases). The CDR3 extends over 12 amino acids. Germline V lookup: CDR1 LGHNA, CDR2 YNFKEQ. The CDR3 DNA is TGTGCCAGCAGCCTAGACTGGGACAACCAGCTCTTC. This gives the protein CASSLDWDNQLF.

Notes on this clonotype: A much larger clone differs by one base, so this may be a read error. V gene TRBV19 combines with J gene TRBJ1-2; weak D call: TRBD1 (6 bases). Looked up from germline, CDR1 is LNHDA and CDR2 is SQIVND (reference sequence). Trimming removed 5 bases at V and 7 bases at J, with 17 bases between. This CDR3 comprises 14 residues. In nucleotides, the CDR3 is TGTGCCAGTAGTCTGATAGACAGGTCCGCTGGCTACACCTTC. Its translation: CASSLIDRSAGYTF. The full variable domain, with the rest looked up from reference TRBV19 and TRBJ1-2, is DGGITQSPKYLFRKEGQNVTLSCEQNLNHDAMYWYRQDPGQGLRLIYYSQIVNDFQKGDIAEGYSVSREKKESFPLTVTSAQKNPTAFYLCASSLIDRSAGYTFGSGTRLTVV.

This clonotype was seen at least ten times. The V gene is TRBV6-5, the J gene TRBJ2-1; possibly TRBD1 or TRBD2 for D (5 bases each). The V gene lost 6 bases and the J gene lost 1 base, with 13 bases spanning the gap. This CDR3 has 15 amino acids. Germline V gene sequence: CDR1 MNHEY, CDR2 SVGAGI. CDR3 amino acids: CASSNLGGSYNEQFF. In DNA, the CDR3 is TGTGCCAGCAGCAATCTTGGGGGATCCTACAATGAGCAGTTCTTC.

This clonotype came up once. V and J are TRBV24-1 and TRBJ2-3, with D tentatively TRBD2 (7 bases). Germline assignment: CDR1 KGHDR and CDR2 SFDVKD. The CDR3 has 15 residues. V was shortened by 3 bases and J by 7 bases, with 16 bases between the two germline ends. The CDR3 loop is CATSDGGGRRYTQYF. The CDR3 DNA is TGTGCCACCAGTGATGGCGGGGGCCGCCGGTATACGCAGTATTTT.

Regarding this clonotype: A much larger clone differs from this one at a single base, so this may be a read error. The V call is TRBV7-2, the J call TRBJ1-2, with a possible D match to TRBD1 (6 bases). CDR1 is SGHTA, CDR2 FQGNSA, per germline. The CDR3 extends over 13 amino acids. The CDR3 region is CASSSTGTYVYTF. CDR3 bases: TGTGCCAGCAGTTCTACAGGGACCTATGTCTACACCTTC.

A few counts support this clonotype. The CDR3 protein is CASSLTGELGNTIYF. The CDR3 nucleotides read TGTGCCAGCAGCTTGACAGGGGAGCTCGGAAACACCATATATTTT. The rearrangement joins TRBV3-1 to TRBJ1-3; 8 nucleotides match TRBD1. J was trimmed by 4 bases and V by 5 bases; bases with no gene match: 7. The germline V gene has CDR1 LGHDT and CDR2 YNNKEL (reference sequence). The CDR3 runs to 15 residues.

This clonotype was observed many times. The chain links TRBV20-1 to TRBJ2-3; TRBD2 agrees at 7 bases. The CDR3 has 13 amino acids. Germline V gives CDR1 DFQATT, CDR2 SNEGSKA (reference sequence). After removal of 6 bases from V and 3 bases from J, the junction contained 6 bases not matched to a gene. CDR3 in amino acids: CSAGGGGTDTQYF. As DNA, the CDR3 is TGCAGTGCGGGAGGCGGGGGTACAGATACGCAGTATTTT.

This clonotype was detected many times. The V and J genes are TRBV6-1 and TRBJ2-5; no clear D gene. V shed 2 bases and J shed 6 bases, with 19 bases lying between them. Germline V gives CDR1 MNHNS, CDR2 SASEGT. The CDR3 consists of 16 residues. The CDR3 reads CASSEKRSGSLQTQYF. In nucleotides, the CDR3 is TGTGCCAGCAGTGAAAAACGGTCAGGTAGTTTACAGACCCAGTACTTC.

The V call is TRBV29-1, the J call TRBJ1-2; 10 positions match TRBD1. V dropped 6 bases and J dropped 2; count of bases not matched to a gene: 12. The CDR3 loop spans 16 amino acids. Germline CDR1 and CDR2: SQVTM and ANQGSEA. The CDR3 DNA reads TGCAGCGTGATGGGCGGGACAGGGGTTTTGAACTATGGCTACACCTTC. Translation: CSVMGGTGVLNYGYTF. Drawing the rest from reference TRBV29-1 and TRBJ1-2, the complete variable domain is SAVISQKPSRDICQRGTSLTIQCQVDSQVTMMFWYRQQPGQSLTLIATANQGSEATYESGFVIDKFPISRPNLTFSTLTVSNMSPEDSSIYLCSVMGGTGVLNYGYTFGSGTRLTVV.

This chain joins TRBV19 and TRBJ2-7; 8 bases are shared with TRBD1. This CDR3 has 14 amino acids. The V gene's germline CDR1 is LNHDA and CDR2 SQIVND (reference sequence). V was pared by 3 bases and J by 3 bases, with 4 bases of the junction left unmatched. The CDR3 spells CASSMGQALYEQYF. The CDR3 nucleotides are TGTGCCAGTAGTATGGGACAGGCGCTCTACGAGCAGTACTTC.

The CDR3 nucleotides read TGTGCCAGCAGCTGGCGGGACTATGAGCAGTTCTTC. Translation: CASSWRDYEQFF. This chain uses TRBV7-2 with TRBJ2-1; D may be TRBD2 (6 bases). CDR1 SGHTA and CDR2 FQGNSA come from the germline V gene. The CDR3 totals 12 residues. The V gene lost 4 bases and the J gene lost 8 bases, with 9 bases spanning the gap.